This TCR beta chain is drawn from a study of cytomegalovirus exposure and HLA in healthy donors. At the level of the study: Earlier results showed some 120 million unique TCR beta sequences derived from approximately 170 million T cells.

Germline V gene data show CDR1 as SGHVS and CDR2 as FNYEAQ. The CDR3 is made up of 22 amino acids. With 4 bases clipped from V and 1 base from J, the junction kept 25 bases outside the gene matches. With regard to this clone: Its antigen remains unidentified.

Study-level results: Specificity of three CMV-associated chains for CMV antigens was verified in vitro. Relative to the approximately 680-donor mean, N-insertions were reportedly fewer in an Asian-associated ancestry cluster in a later analysis. The listing of about 150 TCR beta chains classed them as cytomegalovirus-associated.

13 Jbeta primers and 60 Vbeta primers were used for the PCR. Assay: immunoSEQ multiplex PCR; the TCRdb copy retains only in-frame clones and omits some. The sample lists fewer than 250,000 clones, roughly four fifths occurring once. The chain carries TRBV7-6 and TRBJ2-1, with TRBD2 matching 7 bases. The sample was PBMCs. The source is a girl aged 10 to 17 in good health and CMV-seronegative. DNA for the CDR3: TGTGCCAGCAGCTCTACCCCACCAGTGACCAGCGGGGTGTTAGGGTCCTACAATGAGCAGTTCTTC. Its protein product is CASSSTPPVTSGVLGSYNEQFF.